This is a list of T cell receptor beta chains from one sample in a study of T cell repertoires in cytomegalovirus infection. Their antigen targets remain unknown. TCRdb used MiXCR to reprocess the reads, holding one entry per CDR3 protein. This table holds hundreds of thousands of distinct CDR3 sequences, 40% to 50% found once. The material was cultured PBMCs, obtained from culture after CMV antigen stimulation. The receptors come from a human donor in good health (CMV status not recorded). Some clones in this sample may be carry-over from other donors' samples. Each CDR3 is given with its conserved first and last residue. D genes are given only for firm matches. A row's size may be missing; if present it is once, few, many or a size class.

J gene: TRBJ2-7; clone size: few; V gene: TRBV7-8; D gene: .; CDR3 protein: CASSLESRPGIYEQYF; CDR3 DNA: TGTGCCAGCAGCTTAGAGAGTAGGCCGGGTATCTACGAGCAGTACTTC
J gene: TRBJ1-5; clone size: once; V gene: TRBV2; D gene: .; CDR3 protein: CASSEGGSPLKPQHF; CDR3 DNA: TGTGCCAGCAGTGAAGGGGGTTCTCCTCTAAAGCCCCAGCATTTT
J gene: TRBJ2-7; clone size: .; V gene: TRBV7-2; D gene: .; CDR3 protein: CASSLNGHTYEQYF; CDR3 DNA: TGTGCCAGCAGCTTAAACGGACACACCTACGAGCAGTACTTC
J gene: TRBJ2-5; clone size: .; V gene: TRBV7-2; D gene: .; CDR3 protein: CASSQYETQYF; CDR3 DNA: TGTGCCAGCAGTCAGTACGAGACCCAGTACTTC
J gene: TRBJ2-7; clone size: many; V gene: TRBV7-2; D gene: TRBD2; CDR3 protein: CASRKAGGPYEQYF; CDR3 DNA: TGTGCCAGCAGGAAAGCGGGGGGACCCTACGAGCAGTACTTC
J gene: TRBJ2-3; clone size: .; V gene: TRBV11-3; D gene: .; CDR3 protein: CASSLDSSLGGGTDTQYF; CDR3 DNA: TGTGCCAGCAGCTTAGATAGTTCTCTCGGGGGAGGCACAGATACGCAGTATTTT
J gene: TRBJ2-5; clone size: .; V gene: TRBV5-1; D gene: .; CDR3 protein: CASSSGRQFGETQYF; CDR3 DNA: TGCGCCAGCAGCTCGGGCAGGCAGTTTGGAGAGACCCAGTACTTC
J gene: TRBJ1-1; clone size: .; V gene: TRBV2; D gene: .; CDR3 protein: CASSEVGLTEAFF; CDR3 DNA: TGTGCCAGCAGTGAAGTGGGTCTCACTGAAGCTTTCTTT
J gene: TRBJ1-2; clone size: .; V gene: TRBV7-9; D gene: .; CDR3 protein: CASSSKRGGYTF; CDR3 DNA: TGTGCCAGCAGCTCCAAAAGGGGAGGCTACACCTTC
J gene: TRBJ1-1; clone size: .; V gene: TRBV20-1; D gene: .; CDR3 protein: CSASLLGGGTEAFF; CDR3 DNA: TGCAGTGCTAGCCTCCTCGGGGGTGGCACTGAAGCTTTCTTT
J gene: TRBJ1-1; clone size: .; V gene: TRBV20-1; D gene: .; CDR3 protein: CSARIRGPEAFF; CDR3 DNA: TGCAGTGCTAGAATTAGGGGACCTGAAGCTTTCTTT
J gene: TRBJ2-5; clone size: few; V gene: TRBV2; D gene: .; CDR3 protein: CASNPWTISQETQYF; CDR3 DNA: TGTGCCAGCAATCCGTGGACTATCTCCCAAGAGACCCAGTACTTC
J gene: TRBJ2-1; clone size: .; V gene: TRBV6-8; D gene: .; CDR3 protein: CASSYRLVGGNEQFF; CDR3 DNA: TGTGCCAGCAGTTACCGCCTAGTCGGGGGCAATGAGCAGTTCTTC
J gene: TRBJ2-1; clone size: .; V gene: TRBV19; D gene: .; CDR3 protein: CASSMTLSSYNEQFF; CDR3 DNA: TGTGCCAGTAGTATGACCCTCTCCTCCTACAATGAGCAGTTCTTC
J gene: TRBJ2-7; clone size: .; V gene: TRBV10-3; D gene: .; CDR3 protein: CATRDFSYEQYF; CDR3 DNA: TGTGCCACCCGGGACTTCTCATACGAGCAGTACTTC
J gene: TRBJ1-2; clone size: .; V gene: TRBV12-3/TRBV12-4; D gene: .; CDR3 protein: CASSGPGGYTF; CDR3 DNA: TGTGCCAGCAGTGGACCGGGGGGCTACACCTTC
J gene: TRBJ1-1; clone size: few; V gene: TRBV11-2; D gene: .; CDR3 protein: CASSLLYQGEAFF; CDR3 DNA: TGTGCCAGCAGCTTACTATATCAGGGCGAAGCTTTCTTT